What follows are 3 T cell receptor beta chains derived from one specimen sequenced in a study of spatial heterogeneity in lung cancer. TCRdb called the 5' RACE reads again in MiXCR, with one record for every CDR3 protein. Among 9,500 to 15,000 distinct CDR3 sequences listed, roughly 6.2% were seen once. Time point specified: sample taken at primary tumor resection. Unsorted whole RNA from tumor, nontumor lung or frozen PBMC underwent sequencing. This specimen consisted of normal lung tissue next to the tumor, obtained at surgery. The receptors shown here come from a male donor with early-stage non-small cell lung cancer.

The chain is built from TRBV20-1 and TRBJ2-5; D not certain. V was pared by 3 bases and J by 5 bases, with 13 bases between. Germline CDR1 reads DFQATT; CDR2 reads SNEGSKA (reference sequence). The CDR3 length is 13 residues. The CDR3 coding sequence is TGCAGTGCTAGTTCACCCACTGGGGAGACCCAGTACTTC. Translated: CSASSPTGETQYF.

This clonotype was detected many times. The chain carries TRBV20-1 and TRBJ1-3; a possible D gene is TRBD1 (5 bases). The CDR3 is 17 amino acids. The germline CDR1 and CDR2 sequences are DFQATT and SNEGSKA (reference sequence). Trimming removed 1 base at V and 0 bases at J, with 16 bases between. The CDR3 loop reads CSARGRGDGSSGNTIYF. CDR3 in DNA: TGCAGTGCTAGAGGAAGAGGGGACGGGAGCTCTGGAAACACCATATATTTT.

This clonotype came up many times. The chain carries TRBV15 and TRBJ2-1; no reliable D call. Germline lookup yields CDR1 LNHNV and CDR2 YYDKDF (reference sequence). The CDR3 consists of 12 residues. V lost 4 bases and J 4 bases, leaving 5 bases between the germline ends. CDR3 sequence (DNA): TGTGCCACCAGCATTGGGTACAATGAGCAGTTCTTC. Its protein product is CATSIGYNEQFF.